The present entry profiles one T cell receptor beta chain with its context. Its antigen remains unknown. Clones were sequenced by immunoSEQ multiplex PCR, and TCRdb holds only the in-frame ones, with some missing. The table records about 15,000 clones, about nine tenths of them present only once. The time point here: newly diagnosed, previously untreated cHL patient sample. Comparators were PBMCs taken from newly diagnosed, untreated classical Hodgkin lymphoma. V dropped 6 bases and J dropped 5 bases, with 20 bases sitting between them. This CDR3 spans 16 amino acids. CDR1 is SGHNT, CDR2 YYREEE, per germline (reference sequence). The data were obtained in a study of PD-1 blockade in classical Hodgkin lymphoma. Regarding the study as a whole: Diminished baseline TCR diversity has been reported in newly diagnosed patients relative to healthy donors. Although disease activity or prior therapy may be involved, causes of the repertoire differences remain undefined.

What was sequenced was peripheral blood mononuclear cells (PBMCs). The V and J genes are TRBV5-4 and TRBJ2-2; a possible D gene is TRBD2 (6 bases). The sequence derives from a human donor with classical Hodgkin lymphoma. In DNA, the CDR3 is TGTGCCAGCACACCCATGGGGGGAAGTAATACCGGGGAGCTGTTTTTT. Amino acid sequence: CASTPMGGSNTGELFF.